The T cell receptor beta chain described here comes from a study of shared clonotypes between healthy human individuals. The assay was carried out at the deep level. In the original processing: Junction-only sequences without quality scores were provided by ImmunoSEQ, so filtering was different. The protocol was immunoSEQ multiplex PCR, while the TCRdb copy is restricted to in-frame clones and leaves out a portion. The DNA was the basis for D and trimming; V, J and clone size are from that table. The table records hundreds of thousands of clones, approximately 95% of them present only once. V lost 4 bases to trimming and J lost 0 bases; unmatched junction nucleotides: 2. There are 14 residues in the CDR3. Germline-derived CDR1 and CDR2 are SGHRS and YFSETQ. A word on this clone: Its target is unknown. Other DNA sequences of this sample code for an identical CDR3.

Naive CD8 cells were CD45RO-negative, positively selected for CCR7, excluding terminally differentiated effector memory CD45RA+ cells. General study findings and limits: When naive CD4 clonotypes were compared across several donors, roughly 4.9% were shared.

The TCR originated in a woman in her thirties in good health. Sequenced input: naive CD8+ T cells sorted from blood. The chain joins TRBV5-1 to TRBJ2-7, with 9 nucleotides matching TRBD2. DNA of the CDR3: TGCGCCAGCAGCGTGACTAGCGGCTCCTACGAGCAGTACTTC. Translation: CASSVTSGSYEQYF.